This T cell receptor (beta chain) derives from a study of T cell repertoires in cytomegalovirus infection. The wider study: An indication of both CMV infection and matching HLA type came from public TCR beta signatures.

TCRdb ran MiXCR on the reads and lists one entry per CDR3 protein. The data contain approximately 500,000 distinct CDR3 sequences, about 11% of them seen just once; the ten biggest clones take up about a tenth. The trim removed 3 bases at V and 5 bases at J, leaving 12 bases unmatched. The CDR3 contains 15 residues. Per the germline V gene, CDR1 is DFQATT and CDR2 is SNEGSKA (reference sequence). Remarks on this clonotype: Its target is not known.

The study's findings and limits: CMV-specific HLA-C-restricted TCR beta clonotypes dominated the ex vivo response.

This clonotype was obtained from a human donor in good health (CMV status not recorded). Some clones in this sample may be carry-over from other donors' samples. Sequencing input: PBMCs. V usage is TRBV20-1 and J usage is TRBJ2-5; 7 nucleotides align to TRBD1. The CDR3 coding sequence is TGCAGTGCTAGTGGCTTGGGGACAGAGAGGGAGACCCAGTACTTC. This codes for CSASGLGTERETQYF.